The 5 T cell receptor beta chains listed next were all sequenced from one sample in a study of blood T cell repertoires in COVID-19. Some clones are missing from TCRdb's copy, which holds only in-frame ones; the method was immunoSEQ multiplex PCR. The sample shows approximately 100,000 clones, 91% of them seen only once. The sequenced sample was peripheral blood. The receptors originated from a man aged 45-65 years with acute or convalescent COVID-19.

CDR3 in amino acids: CASSLGGKFYEQYF. The CDR3 region has the DNA TGCGCCAGCAGCCTCGGGGGGAAGTTCTACGAGCAGTACTTC. The chain couples TRBV5-1 to TRBJ2-7; 7 nucleotides align to TRBD2. The CDR3 length is 14 residues. CDR1 is SGHRS, CDR2 YFSETQ, per germline. Unmatched junction bases numbered 7, after V lost 4 bases and J lost 3 bases.

This chain joins TRBV28 and TRBJ2-2, with D perhaps matching TRBD1 (5 bases). The V gene lost 2 bases and the J gene lost 0 bases, with 7 bases spanning the gap. There are 15 residues in the CDR3. Germline V CDR1 and CDR2: MDHEN, SYDVKM. The CDR3 nucleotides are TGTGCCAGCAGTTTAGGGGCCCCGAACACCGGGGAGCTGTTTTTT. Translation: CASSLGAPNTGELFF.

This chain joins TRBV2 and TRBJ2-5; 7 nucleotides agree with TRBD2. Per the germline V gene, CDR1 is SNHLY and CDR2 is FYNNEI. CDR3 size: 14 residues. V lost 8 bases and J lost 3; bases outside the gene matches: 9. The CDR3 DNA sequence: TGTGCCAGCCGGGACTACAGTACTAAAGAGACCCAGTACTTC. Amino acid sequence: CASRDYSTKETQYF.

V and J are TRBV6-4 and TRBJ1-2, with D possibly being TRBD1 (5 bases). Looked up from germline, CDR1 is MRHNA and CDR2 is SNTAGT. The CDR3 is 15 residues long. V lost 4 bases and J lost 1, with 13 bases in between. The CDR3 DNA is TGTGCCAGCAGTGTGGGGCAAGGGATTAACTATGGCTACACCTTC. Encoded protein: CASSVGQGINYGYTF.

The rearrangement uses TRBV9 and TRBJ2-3; 7 nucleotides line up with TRBD1. V shed 0 bases, J shed 2 bases, and the junction held 3 bases outside the gene matches. The CDR3 runs to 15 residues. Germline V lookup: CDR1 SGDLS, CDR2 YYNGEE. CDR3: CASSVEGGDTDTQYF. As DNA, the CDR3 is TGTGCCAGCAGCGTAGAAGGGGGCGACACAGATACGCAGTATTTT.